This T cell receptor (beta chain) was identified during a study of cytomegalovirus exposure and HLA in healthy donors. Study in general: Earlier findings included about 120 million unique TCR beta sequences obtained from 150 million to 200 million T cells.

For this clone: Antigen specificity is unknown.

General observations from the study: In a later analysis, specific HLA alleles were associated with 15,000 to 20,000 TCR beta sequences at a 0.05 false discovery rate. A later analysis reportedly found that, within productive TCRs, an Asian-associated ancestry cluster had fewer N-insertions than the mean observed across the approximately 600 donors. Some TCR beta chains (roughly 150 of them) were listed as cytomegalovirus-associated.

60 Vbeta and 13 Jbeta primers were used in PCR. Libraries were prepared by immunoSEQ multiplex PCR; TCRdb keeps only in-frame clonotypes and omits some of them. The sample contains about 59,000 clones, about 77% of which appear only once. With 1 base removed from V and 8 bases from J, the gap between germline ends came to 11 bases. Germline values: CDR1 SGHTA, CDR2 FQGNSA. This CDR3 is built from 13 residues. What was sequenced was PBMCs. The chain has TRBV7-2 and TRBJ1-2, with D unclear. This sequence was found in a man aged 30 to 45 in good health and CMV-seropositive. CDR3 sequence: CASSLDVTGGYTF. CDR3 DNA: TGTGCCAGCAGCTTAGATGTCACGGGGGGCTACACCTTC.